These T cell receptor beta chains were read from a single sample in a study of cytomegalovirus exposure and HLA in healthy donors. Measured with immunoSEQ multiplex PCR; TCRdb has only the in-frame clones, and not every one. Among roughly 250,000 clones listed, approximately 80% were seen once. The sample was PBMCs. The receptors stem from a girl aged 2 to 10 in good health and CMV-seronegative. CDR3s include the opening cysteine and the closing phenylalanine or tryptophan.

v_gene: TRBV28
CDR3aa: CASITGRETEAFF

v_gene: TRBV28
CDR3aa: CASTEIQGAPYNEQFF

v_gene: TRBV4-1
CDR3aa: CASSPGGRVAGIPYNEQFF

v_gene: TRBV27
CDR3aa: CASSLVDPGVGSYEQYF

v_gene: TRBV29-1
CDR3aa: CSVYKPSGELFF

v_gene: TRBV30
CDR3aa: CAWSASGGIYGYTF

v_gene: TRBV11-2
CDR3aa: CASSLIPGEGKAFF

v_gene: TRBV11-3
CDR3aa: CASTLAGSDTQYF

v_gene: TRBV10-3
CDR3aa: CASWQGPLNQPQHF

v_gene: TRBV19
CDR3aa: CASSITYQGVKLFF

v_gene: TRBV2
CDR3aa: CASSEASAGEGYTF

v_gene: TRBV4-2
CDR3aa: CASSQGGTGAPPQHF

v_gene: TRBV5-1
CDR3aa: CASSLGPGSPDTQYF

v_gene: TRBV27
CDR3aa: CASSLNGQFTYGYTF

v_gene: TRBV23-1
CDR3aa: CASREGNTEAFF

v_gene: TRBV7-2
CDR3aa: CASSLALAGAHEQYF

v_gene: TRBV5-1
CDR3aa: CASSLVGGREETQYF

v_gene: TRBV7-9
CDR3aa: CASSLTGIHGYTF

v_gene: TRBV11-2
CDR3aa: CASSLDVGTSGYDEQYF

v_gene: TRBV18
CDR3aa: CASSRNVLAPEAYNEQFF

v_gene: TRBV2
CDR3aa: CASTQGITGELFF

v_gene: TRBV6-6
CDR3aa: CASSNPRQGPGNTIYF

v_gene: TRBV10-3
CDR3aa: CAISESGGYGANVLTF

v_gene: TRBV7-6
CDR3aa: CASSLATGLGEKLFF

v_gene: TRBV6-6
CDR3aa: CASSFGGDFSGNTIYF

v_gene: TRBV7-8
CDR3aa: CASSLALARGRGWYGYTF

v_gene: TRBV2
CDR3aa: CASPGVIGVNTEAFF

v_gene: TRBV6-1
CDR3aa: CASSENRQGAEAFF

v_gene: TRBV7-9
CDR3aa: CASSLWGSAEAFF

v_gene: TRBV10-3
CDR3aa: CAIRNGQMNTEAFF

v_gene: TRBV28
CDR3aa: CAKDYPTGLATDTQYF

v_gene: TRBV7-7
CDR3aa: CASSPGQGNTEAFF

v_gene: TRBV28
CDR3aa: CASSSGTSPERRYF

v_gene: TRBV6-6
CDR3aa: CATRQGPRILNYGYTF

v_gene: TRBV27
CDR3aa: CASTPTGLAGGTQYF

v_gene: TRBV19
CDR3aa: CASSMSTGGYEQYF

v_gene: TRBV7-9
CDR3aa: CASSLLGGPGYTF

v_gene: TRBV5-1
CDR3aa: CASSPDEGTQYF

v_gene: TRBV2
CDR3aa: CASSFSTSGGAYEQFF

v_gene: TRBV7-8
CDR3aa: CASSLRGQGNEQFF

v_gene: TRBV5-4
CDR3aa: CASSYGQGDYGYTF

v_gene: TRBV7-8
CDR3aa: CASSSSRLSTDTQYF

v_gene: TRBV28
CDR3aa: CASTTPRGYTGELFF

v_gene: TRBV7-2
CDR3aa: CASSFTGNTIYF

v_gene: TRBV2
CDR3aa: CASRNTVATGELFF

v_gene: TRBV10-1
CDR3aa: CASSVGTGESNEQFF

v_gene: TRBV11-3
CDR3aa: CASYELGQVSYEQYF

v_gene: TRBV20-1
CDR3aa: CSAKQNTEAFF

v_gene: TRBV6-1
CDR3aa: CASSGTGGAYGYTF

v_gene: TRBV27
CDR3aa: CASSYSGQSRVAFF

v_gene: TRBV5-1
CDR3aa: CASSLVAGPSSGNTIYF

v_gene: TRBV19
CDR3aa: CASSITFQGSRQPQHF

v_gene: TRBV9
CDR3aa: CASSVAPFGNQPQHF